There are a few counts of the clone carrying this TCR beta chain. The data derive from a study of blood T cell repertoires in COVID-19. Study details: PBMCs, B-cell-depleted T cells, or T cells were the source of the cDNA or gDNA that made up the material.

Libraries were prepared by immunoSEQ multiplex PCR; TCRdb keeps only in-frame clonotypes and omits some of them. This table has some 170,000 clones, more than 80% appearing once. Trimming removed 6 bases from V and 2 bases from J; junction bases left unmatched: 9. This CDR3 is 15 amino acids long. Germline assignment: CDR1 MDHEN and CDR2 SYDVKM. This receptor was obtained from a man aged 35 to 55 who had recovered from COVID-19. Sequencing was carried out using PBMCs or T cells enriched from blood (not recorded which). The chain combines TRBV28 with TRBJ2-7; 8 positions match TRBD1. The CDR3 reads CASRGPGQVTYEQYF. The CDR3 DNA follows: TGTGCCAGCAGGGGTCCGGGACAGGTGACCTACGAGCAGTACTTC.